These T cell receptor beta chains were read from a single sample in a study of T-cell reconstitution after alpha-beta-depleted transplantation in children. MiXCR, run by TCRdb on the PCR reads, gives a single entry per CDR3 protein. The repertoire holds approximately 270,000 distinct CDR3 sequences, with 9.9% as singletons. This material consisted of PBMCs from the stem cell graft donor, taken from the stem cell graft. The receptors here all came from a human donor who donated a stem cell graft to a child with SCID. The CDR3 runs from the conserved cysteine through the conserved F or W. The order of the fields is D gene, V gene, clone size, J gene, CDR3 protein, CDR3 DNA. A D gene is named only where the DNA matches it firmly. Clone size is given for some rows only: seen once, a few or many times, or a class if the clone is expanded.

NA	TRBV5-1	NA	TRBJ2-7	CTSSLVGLSYEQYF	TGCACCAGCAGCCTCGTGGGCCTTTCCTACGAGCAGTACTTC
TRBD2	TRBV20-1	many	TRBJ2-1	CSAHTHFGGLAGNNEQFF	TGCAGTGCTCACACCCATTTTGGGGGACTAGCGGGGAACAATGAGCAGTTCTTC
TRBD1	TRBV6-5	NA	TRBJ2-7	CASSYTGTVYEQYF	TGTGCCAGCAGTTATACCGGGACAGTCTACGAGCAGTACTTC
NA	TRBV5-1	many	TRBJ1-2	CASSLGSYGYTF	TGCGCCAGCAGCTTGGGAAGCTATGGCTACACCTTC
NA	TRBV7-9	NA	TRBJ1-4	CASSPRTSEGEKLFF	TGTGCCAGCAGCCCCAGGACCTCTGAGGGGGAAAAACTGTTTTTT
NA	TRBV4-2	NA	TRBJ2-1	CASSWDPTTYNEQFF	TGTGCCAGCAGCTGGGACCCGACCACCTACAATGAGCAGTTCTTC
NA	TRBV12-3/TRBV12-4	many	TRBJ1-2	CASSFGGAGGYTF	TGTGCCAGCAGTTTCGGGGGGGCGGGTGGCTACACCTTC
NA	TRBV7-6	few	TRBJ2-2	CASSLSRAERPTGELFF	TGTGCCAGCAGCTTAAGTCGGGCCGAGAGACCTACCGGGGAGCTGTTTTTT
NA	TRBV5-5	few	TRBJ1-2	CASSLEPGTYGYTF	TGTGCCAGCAGCCTGGAGCCAGGAACCTATGGCTACACCTTC
NA	TRBV20-1	few	TRBJ1-1	CSATGGSMNTEAFF	TGCAGTGCTACGGGGGGCTCCATGAACACTGAAGCTTTCTTT
NA	TRBV12-5	few	TRBJ2-2	CASGLDRNTGELFF	TGTGCTAGTGGTTTGGACCGGAACACCGGGGAGCTGTTTTTT
TRBD1	TRBV20-1	many	TRBJ2-7	CSARIPGQGHHEQYF	TGCAGTGCTAGAATACCGGGACAGGGTCACCACGAGCAGTACTTC
NA	TRBV2	few	TRBJ2-5	CASSVISQETQYF	TGTGCCAGCAGTGTAATCAGTCAAGAGACCCAGTACTTC
NA	TRBV5-6	few	TRBJ1-2	CASSLVGTDYGYTF	TGTGCCAGCAGCCTTGTAGGGACGGACTATGGCTACACCTTC
NA	TRBV27	many	TRBJ1-1	CASSSSVGFLDTEAFF	TGTGCCAGCAGTTCCTCCGTTGGGTTTTTAGATACTGAAGCTTTCTTT
TRBD2	TRBV10-3	few	TRBJ2-3	CAISERGGGTDTQYF	TGTGCCATCAGTGAACGGGGAGGGGGCACAGATACGCAGTATTTT
NA	TRBV5-5	many	TRBJ2-1	CASSLVSAPAYNEQFF	TGTGCCAGCAGCTTAGTTTCTGCCCCTGCCTACAATGAGCAGTTCTTC
NA	TRBV10-3	many	TRBJ2-1	CAISPGTEQFF	TGTGCCATCAGTCCGGGAACCGAGCAGTTCTTC
NA	TRBV6-5	NA	TRBJ2-5	CASRTGVETQYF	TGTGCCAGCAGGACGGGGGTTGAGACCCAGTACTTC
NA	TRBV3-1	many	TRBJ1-1	CASSQDPVNTEAFF	TGTGCCAGCAGCCAAGATCCGGTCAACACTGAAGCTTTCTTT
TRBD1	TRBV10-3	many	TRBJ1-6	CAISDPGTGVAPLHF	TGTGCCATCAGTGACCCCGGGACAGGGGTTGCACCCCTCCACTTT
TRBD2	TRBV3-1	few	TRBJ2-5	CASSQDLVFGTSGSQETQYF	TGTGCCAGCAGCCAAGATTTAGTCTTCGGGACTAGCGGGTCACAGGAGACCCAGTACTTC
NA	TRBV20-1	NA	TRBJ2-5	CSAARDFQETQYF	TGCAGTGCTGCCCGGGACTTCCAAGAGACCCAGTACTTC
NA	TRBV7-9	NA	TRBJ2-7	CASSLGMGGAYEQYF	TGTGCCAGCAGCTTAGGTATGGGAGGAGCCTACGAGCAGTACTTC
NA	TRBV4-1	NA	TRBJ2-7	CASSHDHSEAFSYEQYF	TGCGCCAGCAGCCATGACCATAGCGAGGCGTTTAGTTACGAGCAGTACTTC
NA	TRBV15	NA	TRBJ2-2	CATSSRTGQATGELFF	TGTGCCACCAGCAGCCGGACGGGTCAGGCTACCGGGGAGCTGTTTTTT
NA	TRBV13	NA	TRBJ2-1	CASSLEGRWDNEQFF	TGTGCCAGCAGCTTAGAGGGCAGGTGGGACAATGAGCAGTTCTTC
NA	TRBV12-3/TRBV12-4	NA	TRBJ1-6	CASSRPGGINSPLHF	TGTGCCAGCAGTCGCCCAGGTGGGATTAATTCACCCCTCCACTTT